The 20 T cell receptor beta chains presented below share a single source sample, sequenced in a study of shared clonotypes between healthy human individuals. Profiling relied on immunoSEQ multiplex PCR, and the TCRdb table lists in-frame clones only, not all of them. This table holds roughly 1.4 million clones, just under 99% found once. The source material was naive CD4+ T cells sorted from blood. Subset of the sample: CD45RA+ positively selected. These receptors all come from a man aged 25 to 40 in good health.

The chain couples TRBV5-4 to TRBJ1-1; D ambiguous. In germline, CDR1 is SGHNT, CDR2 YYREEE (reference sequence). CDR3 length: 14 residues. Trimming removed 0 bases from V and 4 bases from J, with 10 bases in between. This chain's CDR3 is CASSLVGWGTEAFF. Here the CDR3 DNA reads TGTGCCAGCAGCTTGGTCGGTTGGGGCACTGAAGCTTTCTTT.

V is TRBV6-1 and J is TRBJ2-2; TRBD2 might be the D (5 bases). This CDR3 has 13 amino acids. Trimming pared 5 bases from V and 7 bases from J, leaving 11 bases between. CDR1 and CDR2 from the germline V gene are MNHNS and SASEGT. The CDR3 bases are TGTGCCAGCAGTCGCCGGGGAATCGGGGAGCTGTTTTTT. Its protein product is CASSRRGIGELFF.

This rearrangement joins TRBV19 to TRBJ1-2, with 8 bases identical to TRBD1. The V and J ends lost 4 bases and 2 bases, in that order; junction bases with no gene match: 6. The CDR3 extends over 15 amino acids. Germline V lookup: CDR1 LNHDA, CDR2 SQIVND (reference sequence). CDR3 in DNA: TGTGCCAGTAGTACGACAGGGGTAAGGAACTATGGCTACACCTTC. It yields the protein CASSTTGVRNYGYTF.

CDR3 residues: CASSLAGKTDTQYF. The CDR3 DNA reads TGTGCCAGCAGCTTAGCAGGGAAGACAGATACGCAGTATTTT. The rearrangement joins TRBV7-8 to TRBJ2-3; D is unresolved. Looked up from germline, CDR1 is SGHVS and CDR2 is FQNEAQ. The V and J ends lost 0 bases and 3 bases respectively, with 7 bases between them. CDR3 length: 14 amino acids.

This chain links TRBV5-1 with TRBJ2-7; D may be TRBD2 (6 bases). Germline values: CDR1 SGHRS, CDR2 YFSETQ. V was clipped by 7 bases and J by 5 bases, with 19 bases between them. There are 14 residues in the CDR3. The CDR3 region has the DNA TGCGCCAGCGCGACTAGTGGGAGTCTCGACGAGCAGTACTTC. Amino acid sequence: CASATSGSLDEQYF.

The gene calls are TRBV6-5 and TRBJ2-7, with TRBD2 matching 7 bases. With 6 bases clipped from V and 1 base from J, the junction kept 6 bases outside the gene matches. This CDR3 has 14 amino acids. Germline V gives CDR1 MNHEY, CDR2 SVGAGI. The CDR3 reads CASSGDYLSYEQYF. The DNA of the CDR3 is TGTGCCAGCAGCGGGGACTACCTATCCTACGAGCAGTACTTC.

This clone was found once. The CDR3 DNA follows: TGTGCCAGCAGCATCGGACTAGCGGGTTACAATGAGCAGTTCTTC. Amino acid sequence: CASSIGLAGYNEQFF. This chain connects TRBV7-7 to TRBJ2-1; 11 bases map to TRBD2. From germline, CDR1 is SSHAT and CDR2 FNYEAQ (reference sequence). The junction had 4 bases not matched to a gene; V was cut back by 5 bases and J by 4 bases. The CDR3 covers 15 residues.

V and J are TRBV28 and TRBJ2-7, with D possibly being TRBD2 (6 bases). CDR1 is MDHEN and CDR2 is SYDVKM in the germline V gene. The CDR3 is 14 residues long. Trimming cost V 4 bases and J 5 bases, with 15 bases left between them. The chain's CDR3 is CASSWAGLVHEQYF. CDR3 in DNA: TGTGCCAGCAGTTGGGCGGGGCTCGTCCACGAGCAGTACTTC.

J is TRBJ2-7 and V is TRBV5-1, with TRBD2 matching 11 bases. The ends lost 3 bases at V and 0 bases at J; junction bases unmatched: 11. Germline values: CDR1 SGHRS, CDR2 YFSETQ. This CDR3 has 18 residues. CDR3 region: CASSSRGASGRFSYEQYF. CDR3 DNA sequence: TGCGCCAGCAGCTCCCGCGGAGCTAGCGGGAGGTTCTCCTACGAGCAGTACTTC.

The genes are TRBV2 and TRBJ2-7, with TRBD1 identical over 9 bases. V was pared by 7 bases and J by 4 bases, with 8 bases of the junction left unmatched. The CDR3 length is 14 residues. CDR1 and CDR2 from the germline V gene are SNHLY and FYNNEI. This CDR3 is CASKPGQGIYEQYF. The CDR3 nucleotides are TGTGCCAGCAAACCGGGACAGGGTATTTACGAGCAGTACTTC.

The CDR3, as DNA: TGTGCCAGCTCACCAAAACAGGGCTCCTACGAGCAGTACTTC. Protein: CASSPKQGSYEQYF. V gene TRBV18 combines with J gene TRBJ2-7; possible D gene TRBD1, 6 bases. Germline V gene lookup returns CDR1 KGHSH and CDR2 LQKENI. Trimming removed 2 bases from V and 0 bases from J, with 8 bases in between. The CDR3 is 14 residues long. Complete variable domain (other parts from reference TRBV18 and TRBJ2-7): NAGVMQNPRHLVRRRGQEARLRCSPMKGHSHVYWYRQLPEEGLKFMVYLQKENIIDESGMPKERFSAEFPKEGPSILRIQQVVRGDSAAYFCASSPKQGSYEQYFGPGTRLTVT.

This clone was counted a single time. This chain joins TRBV19 and TRBJ1-5; 7 nucleotides match TRBD1. The CDR3 runs to 15 residues. J gave up 6 bases and V 6 bases, and 11 bases lay outside the gene matches. Germline lookup yields CDR1 LNHDA and CDR2 SQIVND (reference sequence). In DNA form, the CDR3 reads TGTGCCAGTAGCAATTCAGGGGGGGCGGGTCAGCCCCAGCATTTT. Protein: CASSNSGGAGQPQHF.

The chain has TRBV13 and TRBJ2-7; 10 nucleotides agree with TRBD2. The V segment lost 2 bases and the J segment 2 bases; nucleotides outside the gene matches: 3. Germline V gives CDR1 PRHDT, CDR2 FYEKMQ (reference sequence). CDR3 length: 15 amino acids. The CDR3 DNA sequence: TGTGCCAGCAGCTTAAAAAGCGGGAGGGCCTACGAGCAGTACTTC. Its translation: CASSLKSGRAYEQYF.

CDR3 nucleotide sequence: TGTGCCAGCAGGCCACTGTTAGGGGATCCGTTGGATGAGCAGTTCTTC. Its protein is CASRPLLGDPLDEQFF. The gene calls are TRBV14 and TRBJ2-1; maybe TRBD1 (5 bases). The germline V gene has CDR1 SGHDN and CDR2 FVKESK. Trimming stripped 6 bases from V and 8 bases from J, with 23 bases between. This CDR3 has 16 amino acids.

The gene calls are TRBV9 and TRBJ1-4; 7 bases are a match to TRBD1. There are 16 residues in the CDR3. The germline V gene encodes CDR1 SGDLS and CDR2 YYNGEE. V dropped 1 base and J dropped 4; count of bases not matched to a gene: 7. Written as DNA, the CDR3 is TGTGCCAGCAGCGTAAAAGGGGGCTTCGATAATGAAAAACTGTTTTTT. This sequence encodes CASSVKGGFDNEKLFF. Full variable domain (remainder filled in from reference TRBV9 and TRBJ1-4): DSGVTQTPKHLITATGQRVTLRCSPRSGDLSVYWYQQSLDQGLQFLIQYYNGEERAKGNILERFSAQQFPDLHSELNLSSLELGDSALYFCASSVKGGFDNEKLFFGSGTQLSVL.

The chain combines TRBV18 with TRBJ1-5; 10 bases map to TRBD1. CDR3 size: 15 residues. V shed 6 bases, J shed 7 bases, and the junction held 9 bases outside the gene matches. CDR1 KGHSH and CDR2 LQKENI come from the germline V gene. The CDR3 DNA reads TGTGCCAGCTCCGGAGGGACAGGGGAGACGCAGCCCCAGCATTTT. Protein sequence: CASSGGTGETQPQHF.

The chain joins TRBV10-1 to TRBJ2-5; 10 positions agree with TRBD2. With 7 bases clipped from V and 4 bases from J, the junction kept 12 bases outside the gene matches. Germline CDR1 reads WNHNN; CDR2 reads SYGVQD (reference sequence). The CDR3 consists of 16 residues. The CDR3 region is CASNSCLLAGGETQYF. The CDR3 nucleotides are TGCGCCAGCAACTCATGCCTGTTAGCGGGAGGAGAGACCCAGTACTTC.

The chain joins TRBV29-1 to TRBJ1-1, with D unclear. Germline lookup yields CDR1 SQVTM and CDR2 ANQGSEA. V gave up 0 bases and J gave up 7 bases, with 9 bases separating them. CDR3 length equals 12 residues. The CDR3 reads CSVEDTVNEAFF. DNA for the CDR3: TGCAGCGTTGAAGACACAGTCAATGAAGCTTTCTTT.

V gene TRBV10-2 combines with J gene TRBJ2-7; TRBD2 matches at 15 bases. The CDR3 is made up of 20 amino acids. V shed 8 bases and J 0 bases; nucleotides not matched to a gene: 17. Germline assignment: CDR1 WSHSY and CDR2 SAAADI. CDR3 DNA: TGCGCCAGCGGGACTAGCGGGAGGAAAACCATAAGTAAGAGCTCCTACGAGCAGTACTTC. Protein product: CASGTSGRKTISKSSYEQYF.

This rearrangement joins TRBV5-1 to TRBJ1-1; TRBD1 matches at 8 bases. Germline V CDR1 and CDR2: SGHRS, YFSETQ. CDR3 length: 14 residues. V trimming: 7 bases; J trimming: 4 bases; junction bases outside the gene matches: 9. The CDR3 reads CASRPQGAVTEAFF. Here the CDR3 DNA reads TGCGCCAGCCGACCCCAGGGGGCAGTCACTGAAGCTTTCTTT.